A single sample is the source of the 32 T cell receptor beta chains below, sequenced in a study of blood T cell repertoires in COVID-19. TCRdb keeps only in-frame clones here, not all; method: immunoSEQ multiplex PCR. The sample includes about 250,000 clones, about 90% seen only once; the top ten take around 2%. Sequenced material: PBMCs or T cells enriched from blood (not recorded which). These receptors were collected from a woman between 18 and 29 years old who had recovered from COVID-19.

This clone was seen only once. The CDR3 sequence: CASRSLRQTNYGYTF. The CDR3 nucleotides are TGTGCCAGCAGGAGCCTCCGACAGACTAACTATGGCTACACCTTC. J is TRBJ1-2 and V is TRBV6-6, with TRBD1 as a possible D gene (5 bases). V lost 6 bases and J 0 bases, leaving 14 bases between the germline ends. This CDR3 is built from 15 residues. Germline V gives CDR1 MNHNY, CDR2 SVGAGI (reference sequence).

This clone was counted once. This chain uses TRBV5-4 with TRBJ1-1; no definite D call. The CDR3 covers 15 residues. Germline V lookup: CDR1 SGHNT, CDR2 YYREEE (reference sequence). Trimming left V 1 base short and J 0 bases short, with 10 bases between. The CDR3 DNA reads TGTGCCAGCAGCTTGAGTTACAGTGTGAACACTGAAGCTTTCTTT. This sequence encodes CASSLSYSVNTEAFF.

V gene TRBV25-1 combines with J gene TRBJ2-1, with TRBD1 as a possible D gene (5 bases). Germline CDR1 and CDR2: MGHDK and SYGVNS. Trimming pared 5 bases from V and 7 bases from J, leaving 12 bases between. This CDR3 has 13 amino acids. The CDR3 DNA reads TGTGCCAGCAGTTTGCAGGGTGGAAATGAGCAGTTCTTC. It specifies CASSLQGGNEQFF.

The CDR3 DNA is TGTGCCAGCAATCGGGTCTCCGCCGGGGAGCTGTTTTTT. It specifies CASNRVSAGELFF. The chain is built from TRBV9 and TRBJ2-2; D unclear. The CDR3 sequence is 13 residues long. Germline CDR1 SGDLS, CDR2 YYNGEE. Trimming stripped 6 bases from V and 6 bases from J, with 12 bases between.

V and J are TRBV6-5 and TRBJ1-2; TRBD1 aligns across 9 bases. V was clipped by 2 bases and J by 6 bases; unmatched bases: 1. CDR1 is MNHEY and CDR2 is SVGAGI in the germline V gene. This CDR3 is 13 amino acids long. CDR3 region: CASSYRTGDGYTF. The CDR3 nucleotides are TGTGCCAGCAGTTACAGGACAGGGGATGGCTACACCTTC.

V and J are TRBV4-1 and TRBJ2-2, with 7 bases lining up with TRBD2. V gave up 4 bases and J gave up 3 bases; unmatched junction bases: 17. Germline V lookup: CDR1 MGHRA, CDR2 YSYEKL. This CDR3 is built from 19 residues. The CDR3 nucleotides read TGCGCCAGCAGCCCAGTATCGGGTAGCGGGTGGGTAGACACCGGGGAGCTGTTTTTT. Protein sequence: CASSPVSGSGWVDTGELFF.

This sequence joins TRBV28 and TRBJ2-7; D unresolved. The CDR3 runs 16 residues. Germline CDR1 and CDR2: MDHEN and SYDVKM. V lost 2 bases, J lost 0 bases, and 14 bases lay in between. The CDR3, as DNA: TGTGCCAGCAGTTTAGTTCGGTTTCCCACCTCCTACGAGCAGTACTTC. Its protein is CASSLVRFPTSYEQYF.

V gene TRBV7-9 combines with J gene TRBJ1-1, with TRBD1 identical over 10 bases. V dropped 5 bases and J dropped 4; count of bases not matched to a gene: 7. CDR3 length: 15 residues. The germline gives CDR1 SEHNR, CDR2 FQNEAQ (reference sequence). The CDR3 DNA is TGTGCCAGCAGCCCCCGGGACAGGGGTAGCACTGAAGCTTTCTTT. This sequence encodes CASSPRDRGSTEAFF. The full variable domain, in which reference TRBV7-9 and TRBJ1-1 provide the parts outside the CDR3, is DTGVSQNPRHKITKRGQNVTFRCDPISEHNRLYWYRQTLGQGPEFLTYFQNEAQLEKSRLLSDRFSAERPKGSFSTLEIQRTEQGDSAMYLCASSPRDRGSTEAFFGQGTRLTVV.

The chain is built from TRBV11-2 and TRBJ1-2; tentatively, D is TRBD1 (6 bases). Trimming stripped 1 base from V and 3 bases from J, with 6 bases between. CDR3 length equals 13 residues. The V gene's germline CDR1 is SGHAT and CDR2 FQNNGV. This CDR3 reads CASSLAGDYGYTF. As DNA, the CDR3 is TGTGCCAGCAGCTTAGCAGGGGACTATGGCTACACCTTC.

The chain employs TRBV5-4 and TRBJ1-2, with no clear D. Trimming removed 0 bases at V and 0 bases at J, with 9 bases between. Germline V lookup: CDR1 SGHNT, CDR2 YYREEE (reference sequence). CDR3 length equals 15 residues. CDR3 nucleotide sequence: TGTGCCAGCAGCTTGGTTTCACAAGCTAACTATGGCTACACCTTC. Amino acids: CASSLVSQANYGYTF.

The rearrangement joins TRBV18 to TRBJ1-2; no firm D call. This CDR3 is built from 15 residues. The germline CDR1 and CDR2 sequences are KGHSH and LQKENI. Trimming removed 0 bases at V and 1 base at J, with 9 bases between. For the CDR3, the DNA is TGTGCCAGCTCACCACCGCCAGAGGGTAACTATGGCTACACCTTC. This encodes CASSPPPEGNYGYTF.

The table lists this clone with a few counts. The V and J genes are TRBV11-2 and TRBJ1-5; D is undetermined. The CDR3 sequence is 13 residues long. The germline V gene encodes CDR1 SGHAT and CDR2 FQNNGV. Trimming stripped 0 bases from V and 6 bases from J, with 6 bases between. CDR3 nucleotides: TGTGCCAGCAGCTTAGACAGGTTTCAGCCCCAGCATTTT. Protein product: CASSLDRFQPQHF.

The count of this clone is one. V is TRBV9 and J is TRBJ1-4, with 8 nucleotides matching TRBD1. The CDR3 spans 13 residues. Germline V CDR1 and CDR2: SGDLS, YYNGEE. V gave up 7 bases and J gave up 2 bases; unmatched junction bases: 1. CDR3 sequence (DNA): TGTGCCAGCGGGACAGGCACTAATGAAAAACTGTTTTTT. This sequence encodes CASGTGTNEKLFF.

The chain combines TRBV19 with TRBJ2-6, with D unresolved. Germline loops: CDR1 LNHDA, CDR2 SQIVND (reference sequence). V gave up 3 bases and J gave up 0 bases, with 9 bases separating them. The CDR3 contains 16 residues. The CDR3 DNA follows: TGTGCCAGTAGTATTCAAGCGCTCTCTGGGGCCAACGTCCTGACTTTC. Translating it yields CASSIQALSGANVLTF.

This clone was found once. J is TRBJ2-1 and V is TRBV7-2; TRBD2 matches 7 bases. Per germline, CDR1 SGHTA and CDR2 FQGNSA. The CDR3 runs to 15 residues. The V and J ends lost 3 bases and 5 bases, in that order; junction bases with no gene match: 7. The CDR3 here is CASSFASGVDNEQFF. The CDR3 region has the DNA TGTGCCAGCAGCTTCGCCAGCGGGGTAGACAATGAGCAGTTCTTC.

There are a few counts of this clone. The rearrangement links TRBV7-9 to TRBJ2-1; D uncertain. The V gene's germline CDR1 is SEHNR and CDR2 FQNEAQ (reference sequence). V lost 1 base and J 15 bases, leaving 13 bases between the germline ends. The CDR3 has 12 residues. This CDR3 reads CASSLDFGSLFF. The DNA of the CDR3 is TGTGCCAGCAGCTTAGATTTTGGTAGCCTGTTCTTC.

The V call is TRBV15, the J call TRBJ2-7, with 10 bases fitting TRBD2. Trimming cost V 3 bases and J 5 bases; bases outside gene matches: 7. The CDR3 is 15 residues long. CDR1 is LNHNV, CDR2 YYDKDF, per germline (reference sequence). The CDR3, as DNA: TGTGCCACCAGCAGGGAGCGGGGGGGCCAGGACGAGCAGTACTTC. It encodes CATSRERGGQDEQYF.

In its sample, this clone was seen once. The CDR3 DNA sequence: TGTGCCAGCAGCCAAGGGTCGGGAGAAACCGACGAGCAGTACTTC. Protein: CASSQGSGETDEQYF. This sequence joins TRBV4-2 and TRBJ2-7, with D tentatively TRBD2 (6 bases). Germline V lookup: CDR1 LGHNA, CDR2 YNFKEQ. V was cut by 1 base and J by 5 bases, with 15 bases left in between. The CDR3 sequence is 15 residues long.

The chain combines TRBV7-8 with TRBJ1-2; 8 bases agree with TRBD1. The CDR3 is 16 amino acids. Germline CDR1 is SGHVS and CDR2 is FQNEAQ. The V segment lost 5 bases and the J segment 5 bases; nucleotides outside the gene matches: 13. The CDR3 spells CASSTRTGSIPYGYTF. The DNA for the CDR3 is TGTGCCAGCAGCACCCGGACAGGGTCGATCCCTTATGGCTACACCTTC.

This clone was seen once. The V and J genes are TRBV5-1 and TRBJ2-1, with 15 positions matching TRBD2. Unmatched junction bases numbered 4, after V lost 0 bases and J lost 6 bases. The CDR3 has 17 amino acids. Germline CDR1 SGHRS, CDR2 YFSETQ. The CDR3 region has the DNA TGCGCCAGCAGCTTGGAACCGGGACTAGCGGGAGGCAATGAGCAGTTCTTC. Encoded protein: CASSLEPGLAGGNEQFF.

The CDR3 DNA follows: TGCGCCAGCAGCACGGCAGGGTGGAGAGATACGCAGTATTTT. Translating gives CASSTAGWRDTQYF. The chain has TRBV5-1 and TRBJ2-3; maybe TRBD1 (5 bases). V was trimmed by 4 bases and J by 5 bases, leaving 14 bases between them. This CDR3 is built from 14 residues. Germline values: CDR1 SGHRS, CDR2 YFSETQ.

V and J are TRBV29-1 and TRBJ1-1; no clear D. The V end lost 7 bases, the J end lost 1 base, and 10 bases lay between the germline ends. The CDR3 is 12 amino acids. Germline CDR1 and CDR2: SQVTM and ANQGSEA. CDR3: CSGGSQNTEAFF. In DNA, the CDR3 is TGCAGCGGCGGCAGTCAGAACACTGAAGCTTTCTTT. The complete variable domain, with remaining parts taken from reference TRBV29-1 and TRBJ1-1, reads SAVISQKPSRDICQRGTSLTIQCQVDSQVTMMFWYRQQPGQSLTLIATANQGSEATYESGFVIDKFPISRPNLTFSTLTVSNMSPEDSSIYLCSGGSQNTEAFFGQGTRLTVV.

J is TRBJ2-1 and V is TRBV7-2; a weak D match, TRBD1 (6 bases). Germline V gene data show CDR1 as SGHTA and CDR2 as FQGNSA. The V and J ends lost 5 bases and 5 bases respectively, with 13 bases between them. This CDR3 contains 14 residues. The CDR3 loop is CASSPQGHHNEQFF. CDR3 nucleotides: TGTGCCAGCAGCCCACAGGGACATCACAATGAGCAGTTCTTC.

The chain has TRBV28 and TRBJ1-5; D possibly corresponds to TRBD1 (6 bases). The V gene's germline CDR1 is MDHEN and CDR2 SYDVKM. The CDR3 runs to 13 residues. Trimming cost V 11 bases and J 3 bases, with 14 bases left between them. In nucleotides, the CDR3 is TGTGCCGACTCGGGGGGCGTCAATCAGCCCCAGCATTTT. This sequence encodes CADSGGVNQPQHF.

V gene TRBV5-1 combines with J gene TRBJ1-1, with no clear D. This CDR3 comprises 18 residues. Trimming left V 4 bases short and J 1 base short, with 23 bases between. Germline CDR1 reads SGHRS; CDR2 reads YFSETQ. The CDR3 loop is CASSLPSPLLRRNTEAFF. The CDR3 DNA follows: TGCGCCAGCAGCCTGCCCTCCCCCCTGTTAAGGAGGAACACTGAAGCTTTCTTT.

This chain connects TRBV7-6 to TRBJ1-6; D remains unclear. Looked up from germline, CDR1 is SGHVS and CDR2 is FNYEAQ. The V end was cut by 5 bases, the J end by 0 bases, with 11 bases between. CDR3 length: 16 amino acids. CDR3 region: CASSPRARSYNSPLHF. CDR3 DNA: TGTGCCAGCAGCCCAAGAGCCCGCTCCTATAATTCACCCCTCCACTTT.

The sample holds one count of this clone. This chain joins TRBV29-1 and TRBJ1-2; D is unresolved. V shed 3 bases and J shed 7 bases, with 9 bases lying between them. The germline gives CDR1 SQVTM, CDR2 ANQGSEA. This CDR3 is built from 11 residues. The CDR3 sequence: CSVDRGIGYTF. The CDR3 nucleotides are TGCAGCGTTGATCGAGGGATTGGCTACACCTTC.

The CDR3 protein is CASSQGSTGGSTEAFF. The CDR3 coding sequence is TGTGCCAGCAGCCAAGGCTCGACAGGGGGCAGTACTGAAGCTTTCTTT. The chain is built from TRBV3-1 (or the pseudogene TRBV3-2) and TRBJ1-1, with 10 bases identical to TRBD1. CDR1 and CDR2 from the germline V gene are LGHDT and YNNKEL (reference sequence). The CDR3 is 16 amino acids. V lost 1 base and J lost 5; bases outside the gene matches: 7.

About this clone: At one end, the junction sequence differs from germline, possibly due to a read error. The chain is built from TRBV7-9 and TRBJ2-2; 11 bases align to TRBD2. The CDR3 runs to 15 residues. CDR1 is SEHNR and CDR2 is FQNEAQ in the germline V gene (reference sequence). The CDR3 DNA is TGTGCCAGCAGTTTAGCGGGAGGGCGAACCGGGGAGCTGTTTTTT. Residues: CASSLAGGRTGELFF. Full variable domain (remainder filled in from reference TRBV7-9 and TRBJ2-2): DTGVSQNPRHKITKRGQNVTFRCDPISEHNRLYWYRQTLGQGPEFLTYFQNEAQLEKSRLLSDRFSAERPKGSFSTLEIQRTEQGDSAMYLCASSLAGGRTGELFFGEGSRLTVL.

This clone was seen only a few times. The CDR3 nucleotides read TGTGCCAGCAGCCAAGATTCTCTCTACAATGAGCAGTTCTTC. Residues: CASSQDSLYNEQFF. The chain recombines TRBV3-1 (or the pseudogene TRBV3-2) with TRBJ2-1, with D uncertain. The CDR3 runs 14 residues. The V and J ends lost 0 bases and 3 bases respectively, with 6 bases between them. Germline CDR1 reads LGHDT; CDR2 reads YNNKEL (reference sequence).

This clone was picked up one time. The rearrangement joins TRBV11-3 to TRBJ1-2, with TRBD1 as a possible D gene (6 bases). The germline CDR1 and CDR2 sequences are SGHNT and YENEEA. Trimming pared 5 bases from V and 4 bases from J, leaving 17 bases between. The CDR3 spans 15 residues. CDR3 residues: CASSPRDNFGYGYTF. The CDR3 DNA reads TGTGCCAGCAGCCCTAGGGACAACTTCGGCTATGGCTACACCTTC.

The genes are TRBV24-1 and TRBJ2-7; 12 bases match TRBD2. The CDR3 is made up of 15 amino acids. The V gene end was trimmed by 3 bases and the J gene end by 4 bases; junction bases not matched to a gene: 3. CDR1 KGHDR and CDR2 SFDVKD come from the germline V gene. The CDR3 reads CATSDPLAGGYEQYF. The CDR3 bases are TGTGCCACCAGTGATCCTCTAGCGGGAGGGTACGAGCAGTACTTC.